This T cell receptor (beta chain) came from a study of T cells in narcolepsy. The repertoire was sequenced with immunoSEQ multiplex PCR; TCRdb's copy has only in-frame clones and lacks some. Among approximately 25,000 clones listed, 60% to 85% were seen once. V shed 3 bases and J 3 bases; nucleotides not matched to a gene: 12. This CDR3 comprises 19 residues. The germline V gene has CDR1 MGHRA and CDR2 YSYEKL. Study-wide results and caveats: Autoreactive HCRT-specific and TRIB2-specific clonotypes were marked in same-patient CSF-versus-blood CD4+ comparisons. Reportedly, autoreactive clonotypes were serially detected in patients' blood but not controls'.

Points on this clone: Its antigen is unidentified.

Sequencing was performed on memory (CD45RA-) CD4+ T cells from blood. The J gene is TRBJ2-3, the V gene TRBV4-1; 13 nucleotides line up with TRBD2. The receptor was derived from a human donor in good health. The CDR3 loop is CASSHLLAGGGHLTDTQYF. In DNA, the CDR3 is TGCGCCAGCAGCCATTTACTAGCGGGGGGGGGTCATCTTACAGATACGCAGTATTTT.